This T cell receptor beta chain is from a study of blood T cell repertoires in COVID-19. About the research overall: Samples came from the United States, Italy and Spain, spanning acute and convalescent COVID-19. PBMCs, B-cell-depleted T cells, or T cells were the source of the cDNA or gDNA that made up the material.

In the authors' workflow: Using reference gene primer amplification, nucleated cell counts were estimated. Using immunoSEQ multiplex PCR, the repertoire was profiled, and TCRdb retains in-frame clones only, with some absent. The D gene and trimming were derived from the DNA, and the V and J assignments and clone size from that table. The data contain some 340,000 clones, more than 85% of them singletons. This CDR3 is built from 14 residues. CDR1 MNHEY and CDR2 SVGAGI come from the germline V gene. Trimming took 6 bases from V and 8 from J; bases not matched to a gene: 7. The specimen sequenced was PBMCs or T cells enriched from blood (not recorded which). The V and J genes are TRBV6-5 and TRBJ2-1; 10 positions match TRBD1. This clonotype was obtained from a woman in her twenties or thirties who had been exposed to COVID-19. CDR3 sequence (DNA): TGTGCCAGCAGGAGACAGGGGGCGAGCGATGAGCAGTTCTTC. As protein: CASRRQGASDEQFF.